The source of this T cell receptor (beta chain) is a study of HIV-infected patients and healthy controls. Overall study results and limits: Eight alpha and eight beta V genes differed significantly in mean usage between HIV-infected patients and controls. HIV+ repertoires were severely depleted of MAIT alpha-chain CDR3s, unlike healthy controls. With just sixteen HIV-infected individuals processed, the findings' generality was considered strongly limited.

In this sample, this clonotype turned up a few times. Its antigen is undetermined. All unsorted peripheral T cells were captured because whole blood was used without fractionation. After removal of 5 bases from V and 1 base from J, the junction contained 18 bases not matched to a gene. CDR1 is LNHNV and CDR2 is YYDKDF in the germline V gene (reference sequence). There are 19 residues in the CDR3. Alpha and beta constant-region primers primed reverse transcription of around 0.5 ug RNA. Each of the alpha and beta chains got its own library through chain-specific third strand synthesis with indices. An approximately 25-cycle PCR with P5s and P7 primers followed a short adapter-adding first PCR. TCRdb fed the 5' RACE reads into MiXCR, producing one record per CDR3 protein. The sample includes roughly 14,000 distinct CDR3 sequences, approximately 7% of them seen just once.

The chain recombines TRBV15 with TRBJ2-5; 8 positions agree with TRBD2. Source material: blood. This sequence was found in an adult in good health. CDR3 amino acids: CATSRRAGEPIKIQETQYF. CDR3 nucleotides: TGTGCCACCAGCCGACGAGCGGGGGAGCCTATTAAGATCCAAGAGACCCAGTACTTC.